The source of this T cell receptor beta chain is a study of blood T cell repertoires in COVID-19. In the authors' workflow: Researchers report that nucleated cell counts were estimated from reference gene primer amplification. Clones were sequenced by immunoSEQ multiplex PCR, and TCRdb holds only the in-frame ones, with some missing. The DNA gave D and trimming, while V, J and clone size come from that table. The sample holds under 120,000 clones, approximately 70% seen once. CDR1 SGHTS and CDR2 YDEGEE come from the germline V gene. Trimming left V 5 bases short and J 0 bases short, with 20 bases between. The CDR3 sequence is 17 residues long.

The receptor's source is a man older than 75 with acute or convalescent COVID-19. The material sequenced was peripheral blood. This rearrangement joins TRBV5-8 to TRBJ1-1, with D unclear. CDR3 in amino acids: CASSPVLKTFMNTEAFF. The CDR3 coding sequence is TGTGCCAGCAGTCCTGTCCTTAAAACATTTATGAACACTGAAGCTTTCTTT.